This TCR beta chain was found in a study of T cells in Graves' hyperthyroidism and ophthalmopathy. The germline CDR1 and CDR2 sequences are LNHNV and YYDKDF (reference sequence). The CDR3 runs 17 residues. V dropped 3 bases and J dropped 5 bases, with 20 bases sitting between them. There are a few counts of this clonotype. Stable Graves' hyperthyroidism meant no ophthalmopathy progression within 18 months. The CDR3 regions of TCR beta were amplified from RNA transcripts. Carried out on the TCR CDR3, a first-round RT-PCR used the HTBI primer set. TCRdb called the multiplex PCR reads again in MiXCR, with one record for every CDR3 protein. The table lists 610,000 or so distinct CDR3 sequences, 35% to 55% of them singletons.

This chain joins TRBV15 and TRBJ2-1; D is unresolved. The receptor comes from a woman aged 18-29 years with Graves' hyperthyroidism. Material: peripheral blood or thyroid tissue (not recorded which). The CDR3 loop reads CATSRLKGYSSHNEQFF. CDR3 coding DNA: TGTGCCACCAGCAGGCTTAAAGGGTACAGTTCCCACAATGAGCAGTTCTTC.